This entry features one T cell receptor (beta chain) sequence. The antigen is not known. This sample was taken from a study of post-analysis software for immune sequencing data. Whole-study context: Patients with relapsing-remitting, secondary progressive and progressive-relapsing multiple sclerosis courses were all represented.

Researchers reported that TCR beta cDNA libraries carried unique molecular identifiers. Each sample of roughly 0.9 to 11 million input T cells yielded roughly 500,000 cDNA molecules, so each molecule approximated one T cell. TCRdb fed the PCR reads into MiXCR, producing one record per CDR3 protein. The sample includes roughly 600,000 distinct CDR3 sequences, roughly 45% of them seen just once. This CDR3 is 15 amino acids long. With 6 bases clipped from V and 1 base from J, the junction kept 9 bases outside the gene matches. Findings and limits, study-wide: Higher frequency in patients than in controls was seen for about five TRBV segments, with TRBV5-6, TRBV5-1 and TRBV20-1 among them.

Sequences were obtained from blood. The receptor was isolated from a girl between 10 and 17 years old with multiple sclerosis. This chain links TRBV12-3 or TRBV12-4 with TRBJ2-7, with 7 bases that match TRBD1. The CDR3 nucleotides are TGTGCCAGCAGCCCTGCCGGGACAGCTTCCTACGAGCAGTACTTC. As protein: CASSPAGTASYEQYF.